These 31 T cell receptor beta chains originate from one sample sequenced in a study of CD8 T cells in Susac syndrome. With random hexamers, reverse transcription was performed on roughly 0.5 to 1 ug of RNA. TCRdb reanalysed the immunoSEQ multiplex PCR reads using MiXCR and keeps one entry per CDR3 protein. The sample records 150,000 to 200,000 distinct CDR3 sequences, 93% being singletons. The material sequenced was CD4+ T cells from PBMCs. The origin of the receptors is a human donor in good health.

The genes are TRBV9 and TRBJ1-1; D is unclear. The CDR3 length is 14 residues. V lost 0 bases, J lost 4 bases, and 10 bases lay in between. Germline values: CDR1 SGDLS, CDR2 YYNGEE. This CDR3 is CASSVGGRLTEAFF. CDR3 nucleotide sequence: TGTGCCAGCAGCGTAGGAGGGCGGCTCACTGAAGCTTTCTTT.

CDR3 region: CASGTDSGGYNEQFF. CDR3 in DNA: TGTGCCAGCGGAACGGATAGCGGGGGGTACAATGAGCAGTTCTTC. V usage is TRBV3-1 and J usage is TRBJ2-1; 10 bases match TRBD2. V lost 8 bases and J lost 4; bases outside the gene matches: 8. In germline, CDR1 is LGHDT, CDR2 YNNKEL (reference sequence). The CDR3 has 15 amino acids.

The chain couples TRBV7-2 to TRBJ2-2; TRBD2 agrees at 8 bases. The V and J ends lost 4 bases and 7 bases, in that order; junction bases with no gene match: 2. CDR3 length: 13 amino acids. CDR1 is SGHTA and CDR2 is FQGNSA in the germline V gene. DNA of the CDR3: TGTGCCAGCAGCTCCGGGACTAGCGGGGAGCTGTTTTTT. This translates into CASSSGTSGELFF.

CDR3 DNA sequence: TGTGCCAGCAGCTTAGGGGGGGGCTTGTACCAAGAGACCCAGTACTTC. Its protein is CASSLGGGLYQETQYF. The V and J genes are TRBV7-8 and TRBJ2-5; perhaps TRBD2 as D (7 bases). CDR1 is SGHVS and CDR2 is FQNEAQ in the germline V gene. The CDR3 sequence is 16 residues long. The V end lost 1 base, the J end lost 0 bases, and 12 bases lay between the germline ends.

The chain joins TRBV16 to TRBJ1-2; no reliable D call. The CDR3 totals 14 residues. CDR1 is KGHSY and CDR2 is FQNENV in the germline V gene. V lost 0 bases to trimming and J lost 5 bases, with 10 bases between them. As DNA, the CDR3 is TGTGCCAGCAGCCAATCGTACAGTTTATATGGCTACACCTTC. Amino acid sequence: CASSQSYSLYGYTF.

The V and J genes are TRBV20-1 and TRBJ2-1; 13 bases match TRBD2. This CDR3 is built from 17 residues. Germline V gene sequence: CDR1 DFQATT, CDR2 SNEGSKA (reference sequence). The J segment lost 4 bases and the V segment lost 2 bases, leaving 8 bases of the junction unmatched. CDR3 in amino acids: CSARSTSGGAGYNEQFF. CDR3 DNA sequence: TGCAGTGCTAGATCCACTAGCGGGGGGGCTGGGTACAATGAGCAGTTCTTC.

This chain uses TRBV25-1 with TRBJ1-1, with 10 bases aligning to TRBD1. The CDR3 has 13 residues. Germline CDR1 reads MGHDK; CDR2 reads SYGVNS. V dropped 6 bases and J dropped 9; count of bases not matched to a gene: 7. CDR3 in amino acids: CASRLGTGEKAFF. The CDR3 DNA is TGTGCCAGCAGACTAGGGACAGGGGAGAAAGCTTTCTTT. Drawing the rest from reference TRBV25-1 and TRBJ1-1, the complete variable domain is EADIYQTPRYLVIGTGKKITLECSQTMGHDKMYWYQQDPGMELHLIHYSYGVNSTEKGDLSSESTVSRIRTEHFPLTLESARPSHTSQYLCASRLGTGEKAFFGQGTRLTVV.

The rearrangement joins TRBV3-1 to TRBJ2-5; 8 bases are a match to TRBD1. The CDR3 runs to 19 residues. Trimming at V came to 4 bases and at J to 2 bases, leaving 18 bases not matched to a gene. Germline CDR1 is LGHDT and CDR2 is YNNKEL (reference sequence). CDR3 residues: CASSPWGFVGQGQQETQYF. The CDR3 DNA follows: TGTGCCAGCAGCCCGTGGGGGTTCGTTGGACAGGGACAACAAGAGACCCAGTACTTC.

CDR3 protein: CAWSVNNQPQHF. In DNA, the CDR3 is TGTGCCTGGAGTGTAAACAATCAGCCCCAGCATTTT. The rearrangement joins TRBV30 to TRBJ1-5, with D unclear. CDR1 and CDR2 (germline): GTSNPN, SVGIG (reference sequence). The CDR3 contains 12 residues. The ends were cut back, 0 bases at V and 3 bases at J, with 3 bases in the middle.

The V and J genes are TRBV2 and TRBJ2-3, with 9 bases fitting TRBD1. This CDR3 comprises 14 residues. CDR1 is SNHLY, CDR2 FYNNEI, per germline. After removal of 5 bases from V and 6 bases from J, the junction contained 6 bases not matched to a gene. CDR3 amino acids: CASSRTGAGDTQYF. The CDR3 DNA reads as TGTGCCAGCAGTAGGACAGGGGCGGGGGATACGCAGTATTTT. The full variable domain, with the rest looked up from reference TRBV2 and TRBJ2-3, is EPEVTQTPSHQVTQMGQEVILRCVPISNHLYFYWYRQILGQKVEFLVSFYNNEISEKSEIFDDQFSVERPDGSNFTLKIRSTKLEDSAMYFCASSRTGAGDTQYFGPGTRLTVL.

This chain joins TRBV20-1 and TRBJ2-6, with 7 bases lining up with TRBD1. Trimming cost V 6 bases and J 2 bases; bases outside gene matches: 13. Germline CDR1 and CDR2: DFQATT and SNEGSKA (reference sequence). This CDR3 is built from 17 residues. As DNA, the CDR3 is TGCAGTGCCCGGTGGCGGACAGGAGAAACTGGGGCCAACGTCCTGACTTTC. This gives the protein CSARWRTGETGANVLTF.

CDR3: CASRDNPGTEAFF. The CDR3 bases are TGTGCCAGCCGGGATAACCCGGGAACTGAAGCTTTCTTT. This chain connects TRBV2 to TRBJ1-1; D is undetermined. The germline V gene encodes CDR1 SNHLY and CDR2 FYNNEI. The CDR3 is 13 amino acids. Trimming left V 8 bases short and J 5 bases short, with 15 bases between.

The chain employs TRBV5-6 and TRBJ1-2; D remains unclear. Germline CDR1 reads SGHDT; CDR2 reads YYEEEE. This CDR3 has 16 amino acids. Trimming left V 4 bases short and J 4 bases short, with 20 bases between. CDR3 in amino acids: CASSLWAGPATYGYTF. The DNA of the CDR3 is TGTGCCAGCAGCCTATGGGCTGGTCCAGCGACCTATGGCTACACCTTC.

This clonotype was observed a single time. The chain carries TRBV12-5 and TRBJ2-3; D ambiguous. Germline V gives CDR1 LGHNT, CDR2 FRNRAP. The CDR3 is made up of 14 amino acids. V was shortened by 7 bases and J by 5 bases, with 16 bases between the two germline ends. This chain's CDR3 is CASASRYLGDTQYF. In DNA, the CDR3 is TGTGCTAGTGCATCCAGGTATCTTGGAGATACGCAGTATTTT.

The rearrangement joins TRBV6-6 to TRBJ1-3; no definite D call. The germline V gene encodes CDR1 MNHNY and CDR2 SVGAGI (reference sequence). Trimming took 7 bases from V and 0 from J, leaving 13 bases between them. CDR3 length: 15 residues. The CDR3 nucleotides read TGTGCCAGCACCTCTTACGCGTACTCTGGAAACACCATATATTTT. Translated, it gives CASTSYAYSGNTIYF.

The chain employs TRBV4-1 and TRBJ1-4; D unclear. CDR1 is MGHRA, CDR2 YSYEKL, per germline. This CDR3 spans 15 amino acids. Trimming removed 4 bases at V and 4 bases at J, with 13 bases between. CDR3 sequence: CASSPPGLNNEKLFF. CDR3 nucleotides: TGCGCCAGCAGCCCTCCGGGTCTAAATAATGAAAAACTGTTTTTT.

The chain carries TRBV5-6 and TRBJ1-1, with D possibly TRBD1 on 6 matching bases. Germline CDR1 and CDR2: SGHDT and YYEEEE. The CDR3 contains 14 residues. V dropped 5 bases and J dropped 4 bases, with 15 bases sitting between them. The CDR3 DNA reads TGTGCCAGCAGACTCACAGGGCGCGGCACTGAAGCTTTCTTT. It encodes CASRLTGRGTEAFF.

The chain uses TRBV6-1 and TRBJ2-2; 8 positions agree with TRBD1. The ends lost 7 bases at V and 8 bases at J; junction bases unmatched: 18. The CDR3 is 17 amino acids. The germline V gene encodes CDR1 MNHNS and CDR2 SASEGT. CDR3 protein: CASTAIGQGPGQGELFF. The CDR3 DNA sequence: TGTGCCAGCACCGCAATTGGACAGGGACCCGGACAGGGGGAGCTGTTTTTT.

This chain joins TRBV2 and TRBJ1-1; the D is unclear. V was clipped by 3 bases and J by 1 base, with 6 bases between them. CDR3 length: 13 amino acids. The germline gives CDR1 SNHLY, CDR2 FYNNEI. DNA for the CDR3: TGTGCCAGCAGTGAGCAGCAGAACACTGAAGCTTTCTTT. Translating gives CASSEQQNTEAFF. The entire variable domain, with the rest obtained from reference TRBV2 and TRBJ1-1, is as follows: EPEVTQTPSHQVTQMGQEVILRCVPISNHLYFYWYRQILGQKVEFLVSFYNNEISEKSEIFDDQFSVERPDGSNFTLKIRSTKLEDSAMYFCASSEQQNTEAFFGQGTRLTVV.

The chain links TRBV7-9 to TRBJ1-1; 7 nucleotides align to TRBD1. Looked up from germline, CDR1 is SEHNR and CDR2 is FQNEAQ (reference sequence). The CDR3 is made up of 13 amino acids. The V gene end was trimmed by 4 bases and the J gene end by 6 bases; junction bases not matched to a gene: 5. The CDR3 DNA reads TGTGCCAGCAGCTCGACAGGGCGGTCTGAAGCTTTCTTT. Protein: CASSSTGRSEAFF.

This chain connects TRBV5-5 to TRBJ2-7; perhaps TRBD1 as D (7 bases). Between the trimmed V and J ends, which lost 7 bases and 0 bases, there was a span of 14 bases. Germline V gene sequence: CDR1 SGHKS, CDR2 YYEKEE (reference sequence). The CDR3 contains 14 residues. CDR3 DNA sequence: TGTGCCAGCGGAGGGGGCTTTACCTCCTACGAGCAGTACTTC. Protein product: CASGGGFTSYEQYF.

V gene TRBV9 combines with J gene TRBJ2-7; D possibly uses TRBD1 or TRBD2 (5 bases each). This CDR3 spans 14 amino acids. Per germline, CDR1 SGDLS and CDR2 YYNGEE. Trimming stripped 3 bases from V and 4 bases from J, with 14 bases between. The CDR3 DNA is TGTGCCAGCAGCGAGGGACCCTTCGGGTACGAGCAGTACTTC. Its protein product is CASSEGPFGYEQYF.

This chain uses TRBV4-2 with TRBJ2-5; 8 bases match TRBD2. J lost 5 bases, V lost 1 base, and 6 bases had no gene match. The CDR3 runs to 15 residues. CDR1 is LGHNA, CDR2 YNFKEQ, per germline. The CDR3 nucleotides are TGTGCCAGCAGCCAAGCGACAGCGGGGGTTGAGACCCAGTACTTC. Translated, it gives CASSQATAGVETQYF.

This sequence joins TRBV20-1 and TRBJ2-5; 8 bases line up with TRBD2. J lost 2 bases, V lost 6 bases, and 14 bases had no gene match. Germline V gives CDR1 DFQATT, CDR2 SNEGSKA (reference sequence). The CDR3 totals 16 residues. The CDR3 sequence is CSAALRAGGLQETQYF. In DNA form, the CDR3 reads TGCAGTGCCGCCCTCAGGGCGGGGGGATTACAAGAGACCCAGTACTTC.

The chain is built from TRBV7-2 and TRBJ1-2; D not resolved. Germline-derived CDR1 and CDR2 are SGHTA and FQGNSA. CDR3 length: 15 amino acids. Trimming pared 5 bases from V and 0 bases from J, leaving 13 bases between. CDR3 sequence (DNA): TGTGCCAGCAGCCCCCAAGGTGGTGCTAACTATGGCTACACCTTC. Amino acid sequence: CASSPQGGANYGYTF.

V is TRBV9 and J is TRBJ1-3, with D maybe TRBD1 (5 bases). Germline-derived CDR1 and CDR2 are SGDLS and YYNGEE. The CDR3 has 16 amino acids. V gave up 0 bases and J gave up 4 bases, with 14 bases separating them. CDR3: CASSVGIGASGNTIYF. CDR3 nucleotides: TGTGCCAGCAGCGTAGGAATCGGGGCGTCAGGAAACACCATATATTTT.

The V call is TRBV9, the J call TRBJ2-2; 7 bases line up with TRBD1. Per the germline V gene, CDR1 is SGDLS and CDR2 is YYNGEE. With 0 bases clipped from V and 7 bases from J, the junction kept 9 bases outside the gene matches. The CDR3 has 16 residues. CDR3 DNA: TGTGCCAGCAGCGTAGGTGTAGGGGGCGCCCTCGGGGAGCTGTTTTTT. It specifies CASSVGVGGALGELFF. Full variable domain (remainder filled in from reference TRBV9 and TRBJ2-2): DSGVTQTPKHLITATGQRVTLRCSPRSGDLSVYWYQQSLDQGLQFLIQYYNGEERAKGNILERFSAQQFPDLHSELNLSSLELGDSALYFCASSVGVGGALGELFFGEGSRLTVL.

The chain carries TRBV29-1 and TRBJ1-1; TRBD1 might be the D (6 bases). CDR1 is SQVTM, CDR2 ANQGSEA, per germline. V lost 7 bases, J lost 2 bases, and 20 bases lay in between. The CDR3 contains 15 residues. For the CDR3, the DNA is TGCAGCGCTGCCACAAGAGGGACAAGCAACACTGAAGCTTTCTTT. Its translation: CSAATRGTSNTEAFF. Full variable domain (missing parts from reference TRBV29-1 and TRBJ1-1): SAVISQKPSRDICQRGTSLTIQCQVDSQVTMMFWYRQQPGQSLTLIATANQGSEATYESGFVIDKFPISRPNLTFSTLTVSNMSPEDSSIYLCSAATRGTSNTEAFFGQGTRLTVV.

The rearrangement links TRBV24-1 to TRBJ2-3, with D possibly TRBD2 on 7 matching bases. The CDR3 totals 18 residues. The germline CDR1 and CDR2 sequences are KGHDR and SFDVKD. V lost 3 bases and J 2 bases, leaving 20 bases between the germline ends. CDR3 sequence (DNA): TGTGCCACCAGTGATCCCACCCTGGACAGCGGGGCCACAGATACGCAGTATTTT. Translating it yields CATSDPTLDSGATDTQYF.

The V and J genes are TRBV5-1 and TRBJ1-1, with D unclear. The germline V and J ends were trimmed by 2 bases and 6 bases, with 11 bases remaining between them. Germline V gene sequence: CDR1 SGHRS, CDR2 YFSETQ. This CDR3 has 13 residues. The CDR3 DNA reads TGCGCCAGCAGCTTTAAAGGTGGGGCTGAAGCTTTCTTT. Amino acid sequence: CASSFKGGAEAFF.

The chain combines TRBV3-1 with TRBJ2-1, with D uncertain. Germline V gene data show CDR1 as LGHDT and CDR2 as YNNKEL (reference sequence). V was clipped by 5 bases and J by 6 bases, with 8 bases between them. The CDR3 totals 12 residues. CDR3 protein: CASSYGPNEQFF. DNA for the CDR3: TGTGCCAGCAGCTATGGCCCCAATGAGCAGTTCTTC.